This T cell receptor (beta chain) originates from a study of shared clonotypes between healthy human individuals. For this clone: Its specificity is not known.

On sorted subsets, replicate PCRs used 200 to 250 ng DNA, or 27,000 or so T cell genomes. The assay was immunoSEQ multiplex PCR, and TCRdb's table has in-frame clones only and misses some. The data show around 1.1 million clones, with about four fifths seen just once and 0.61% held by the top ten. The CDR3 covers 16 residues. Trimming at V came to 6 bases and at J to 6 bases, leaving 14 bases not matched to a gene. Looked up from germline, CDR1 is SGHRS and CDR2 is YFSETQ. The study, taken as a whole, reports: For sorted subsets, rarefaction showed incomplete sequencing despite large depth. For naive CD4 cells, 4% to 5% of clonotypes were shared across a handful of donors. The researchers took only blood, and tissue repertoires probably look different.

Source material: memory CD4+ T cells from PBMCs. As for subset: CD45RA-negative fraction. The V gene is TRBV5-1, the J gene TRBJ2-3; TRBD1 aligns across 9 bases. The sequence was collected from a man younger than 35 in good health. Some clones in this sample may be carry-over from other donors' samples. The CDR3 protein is CASTGTGTGYTDTQYF. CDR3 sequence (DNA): TGCGCCAGCACTGGGACCGGGACAGGGTATACGGATACGCAGTATTTT. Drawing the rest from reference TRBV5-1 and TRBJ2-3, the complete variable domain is KAGVTQTPRYLIKTRGQQVTLSCSPISGHRSVSWYQQTPGQGLQFLFEYFSETQRNKGNFPGRFSGRQFSNSRSEMNVSTLELGDSALYLCASTGTGTGYTDTQYFGPGTRLTVL.